This T cell receptor (beta chain) was recorded in a study of human T cells and chemical hapten exposure. Study-level findings and limits: Sensitizing with DPC caused no change in TCRs above 1 in 1000 frequency.

Trimming took 5 bases from V and 3 from J, leaving 11 bases between them. The V gene's germline CDR1 is SQVTM and CDR2 ANQGSEA. The CDR3 consists of 12 residues. This clonotype was found many times. What it recognizes is unknown. The time point denotes: pre-sensitization, week 0. Treatment in this sample: therapeutic diphenylcyclopropenone sensitization with weekly scalp DPC. A single record per CDR3 protein comes from TCRdb applying MiXCR to the RACE reads. In the table there are 62,000 or so distinct CDR3 sequences, over 9.5% of which are singletons. The chain has TRBV29-1 and TRBJ2-7; the D gene is possibly TRBD1 (6 bases). Sequenced here: whole blood, sampled in connection with sensitization to the hapten diphenylcyclopropenone (DPC). This clonotype was obtained from a woman aged 50 to 60 with alopecia areata. Some clones in this sample may be carry-over from other donors' samples. In nucleotides, the CDR3 is TGCAGCGTTCGGACAGTCCTCTACGAGCAGTACTTC. This gives the protein CSVRTVLYEQYF.